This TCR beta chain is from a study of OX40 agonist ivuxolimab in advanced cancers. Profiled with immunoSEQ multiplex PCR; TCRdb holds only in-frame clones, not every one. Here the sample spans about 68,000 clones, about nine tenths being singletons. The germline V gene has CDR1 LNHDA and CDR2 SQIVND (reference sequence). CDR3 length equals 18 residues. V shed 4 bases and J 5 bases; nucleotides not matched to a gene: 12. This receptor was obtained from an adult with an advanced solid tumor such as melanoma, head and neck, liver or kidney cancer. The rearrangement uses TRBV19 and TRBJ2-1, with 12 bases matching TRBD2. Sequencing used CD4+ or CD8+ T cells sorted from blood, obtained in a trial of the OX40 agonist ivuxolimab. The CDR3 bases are TGTGCCAGTAGTACCCGCTCCCGGACTAGCGGGGAAGACAATGAGCAGTTCTTC. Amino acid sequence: CASSTRSRTSGEDNEQFF.